The source of this T cell receptor (beta chain) is a study of T-cell reconstitution after alpha-beta-depleted transplantation in children. CDR3 size: 16 residues. CDR1 MDHEN and CDR2 SYDVKM come from the germline V gene. The trim removed 8 bases at V and 0 bases at J, leaving 7 bases unmatched. During its preparation, the TCRbeta library received unique molecular identifiers. TCRdb fed the PCR reads into MiXCR, producing one record per CDR3 protein. The repertoire holds 280,000 or so distinct CDR3 sequences, roughly 12% seen once, with about a quarter in the top ten. The chain employs TRBV28 and TRBJ1-1; TRBD1 matches 12 bases. This material consisted of peripheral blood, taken 180 days after TCRalphabeta/CD19-depleted stem cell transplant. The source of this sequence is a male patient between 2 and 10 years old who had a stem cell transplant for chronic granulomatous disease, so the T cells may come from the graft donor. This CDR3 reads CASSRDRGRLNTEAFF. The CDR3 bases are TGTGCCAGCTCCCGGGACAGGGGGCGGTTGAACACTGAAGCTTTCTTT.